This TCR beta chain comes out of a study of spatial heterogeneity in lung cancer. Findings and limits, study-wide: The study found that expanded intratumoral alpha and beta TCR counts tracked tumor mutation counts.

The sample holds many counts of this clonotype. Its matching antigen is unknown. TCRdb ran MiXCR on the 5' RACE reads and lists one entry per CDR3 protein. This sample has some 8,000 distinct CDR3 sequences, with around 10% found just once. Described time point: sample taken at primary tumor resection. Material for sequencing was whole RNA from tumor, nontumor lung or frozen PBMC, left unsorted. This CDR3 has 16 residues. The V end was cut by 4 bases, the J end by 1 base, with 17 bases between. Looked up from germline, CDR1 is SGHRS and CDR2 is YFSETQ. V and J are TRBV5-1 and TRBJ1-2; no clear D. The sequence was collected from a male donor with early-stage non-small cell lung cancer. The source was lung tumor tissue, collected at surgery. Written as DNA, the CDR3 is TGCGCCAGCAGCCGAACCGATCCGTCACTTAACTATGGCTACACCTTC. It yields the protein CASSRTDPSLNYGYTF.